This is a list of T cell receptor beta chains from one sample in a study of blood T cell repertoires in COVID-19. The repertoire was sequenced with immunoSEQ multiplex PCR; TCRdb's copy has only in-frame clones and lacks some. The table has a few hundred thousand clones, roughly 88% seen once. Sequenced material: PBMCs or T cells enriched from blood (not recorded which). The receptor set was obtained from a man in his thirties or forties who had recovered from COVID-19. Each CDR3 is given with its conserved first and last residue. A D gene is named only where the DNA matches it firmly. Some rows mark clone size as missing; the rest say once, few, many or name a class of expanded clone.

>-|TRBV10-3|-|TRBJ2-1
TGTGCCATCAGTGTATCTGGAAGCGACAATGAGCAGTTCTTC
CAISVSGSDNEQFF
>few|TRBV7-2|-|TRBJ1-2
TGTGCCAGCAGCCTCGTGACAGGAGTCGATGGCTACACCTTC
CASSLVTGVDGYTF
>once|TRBV11-2|TRBD1|TRBJ1-5
TGTGCCAGCAGCAAAGACAGGGTCGGCAATCAGCCCCAGCATTTT
CASSKDRVGNQPQHF
>-|TRBV5-1|TRBD2|TRBJ2-5
TGCGCCAGCAGCTTGGGTACTAGCGGGGGGGCCGGTGAGACCCAGTACTTC
CASSLGTSGGAGETQYF
>once|TRBV2|-|TRBJ1-2
TGTGCCAGCAGTGAGTGGGGGAGGGAAGGCTACACCTTC
CASSEWGREGYTF
>-|TRBV30|-|TRBJ1-6
TGTGCCTGGGCCCTCGGGGATAATTCACCCCTCCACTTT
CAWALGDNSPLHF
>-|TRBV28|-|TRBJ2-5
TGTGCCAGCAGTAACGTACGGGAGAATAAAGAGACCCAGTACTTC
CASSNVRENKETQYF
>-|TRBV12-3/TRBV12-4|-|TRBJ1-2
TGTGCCAGCAGCCGAAAACAGGATGGCTACACCTTC
CASSRKQDGYTF
>-|TRBV7-9|-|TRBJ1-4
TGTGCCAGCAGCCAACAGGACCGATCTGGTGATGAAAAACTGTTTTTT
CASSQQDRSGDEKLFF
>-|TRBV19|TRBD1|TRBJ1-3
TGTGCCAGTAGTATCTCCAACAGGGGAAACTCTGGAAACACCATATATTTT
CASSISNRGNSGNTIYF
>-|TRBV24-1|-|TRBJ2-1
TGTGCCACCAGTGAGTCGACGGGATACAATGAGCAGTTCTTC
CATSESTGYNEQFF
>-|TRBV5-1|TRBD1|TRBJ1-6
TGCGCCAGCAGCTTGGACAGGGGCAATAATTCACCCCTCCACTTT
CASSLDRGNNSPLHF
>-|TRBV9|-|TRBJ2-7
TGTGCCAGCAGCCCCCGTGACGGGTACGAGCAGTACTTC
CASSPRDGYEQYF
>-|TRBV5-6|-|TRBJ2-1
TGTGCCAGCAGCCTCCTTAATGAGCAGTTCTTC
CASSLLNEQFF
>-|TRBV6-2/TRBV6-3|-|TRBJ1-4
TGTGCCAGCAGTTACGCCAGGATTGCAACTAATGAAAAACTGTTTTTT
CASSYARIATNEKLFF
>-|TRBV27|TRBD1|TRBJ2-7
TGTGCCAGCAGTTTTACAGGGGGCGAGCAGTACTTC
CASSFTGGEQYF
>-|TRBV7-9|TRBD1|TRBJ1-6
TGTGCCAGCAGCTTAGCAAGACAGGGCTATTCACCCCTCCACTTT
CASSLARQGYSPLHF
>-|TRBV19|TRBD1|TRBJ1-5
TGTGCCAGTAGTATAACAGGGGGCGAAAAGGGTGGGCCCCAGCATTTT
CASSITGGEKGGPQHF
>-|TRBV2|-|TRBJ2-2
TGTGCCAGCAGCCAACAAGGGGTTCTTGGCGGGGAGCTGTTTTTT
CASSQQGVLGGELFF
>-|TRBV2|-|TRBJ1-6
TGTGCCAGCAGTGAAGATGTGGGAGGGTATAATTCACCCCTCCACTTT
CASSEDVGGYNSPLHF
>-|TRBV7-8|TRBD2|TRBJ2-7
TGTGCCAGCAGCTTATTTTTGCGGGGGAGCTCCTACGAGCAGTACTTC
CASSLFLRGSSYEQYF
>-|TRBV29-1|-|TRBJ2-7
TGCAGCGTTGATTCCGGGAGTTCCTACGAGCAGTACTTC
CSVDSGSSYEQYF
>-|TRBV12-3/TRBV12-4|-|TRBJ1-2
TGTGCCAGCAGTTTACGCAGCCAGCGTGGCTACACCTTC
CASSLRSQRGYTF
>-|TRBV5-1|-|TRBJ2-5
TGCGCCAGCAGCTTACGGGACTCTCAAGAGACCCAGTACTTC
CASSLRDSQETQYF
>-|TRBV3-1/TRBV3-2|TRBD1|TRBJ1-5
TGTGCCAGCAGCCTTGGACAGGGTGGGGGTCAGCCCCAGCATTTT
CASSLGQGGGQPQHF
>-|TRBV18|TRBD1|TRBJ1-1
TGTGCCAGCTTTGGACAGGGGGGGACTGAAGCTTTCTTT
CASFGQGGTEAFF
>-|TRBV27|TRBD1|TRBJ1-2
TGTGCCAGCAGTACAACAGGGGGAGGCTACACCTTC
CASSTTGGGYTF
>-|TRBV27|-|TRBJ2-7
TGTGCCAGCAGTTTATCAGGAGACGAGCAGTACTTC
CASSLSGDEQYF
>-|TRBV6-5|-|TRBJ1-6
TGTGCCAGCAGTTACCTGCAGGGGCGGACACCCCTCCACTTT
CASSYLQGRTPLHF
>-|TRBV27|-|TRBJ1-5
TGTGCCAGCAGAGAAACAGGGCCCGGTGGGGGGCCCCAGCATTTT
CASRETGPGGGPQHF
>-|TRBV4-3|TRBD1|TRBJ2-2
TGCGCCAGCAGCCTGAAGGACAGGGGCACCGGGGAGCTGTTTTTT
CASSLKDRGTGELFF
>-|TRBV7-8|-|TRBJ1-1
TGTGCCAGCAGCTTAGAGCAGGCTGAATACGCTGAAGCTTTCTTT
CASSLEQAEYAEAFF
>-|TRBV5-4|TRBD1|TRBJ1-1
TGTGCCAGCAGCCCGACGGGACAGGGAACTGAAGCTTTCTTT
CASSPTGQGTEAFF
>-|TRBV4-1|TRBD1|TRBJ2-7
TGCGCCAGCAGCCAGGGGACAGGGGTACGCGAGCAGTACTTC
CASSQGTGVREQYF
>-|TRBV18|TRBD1|TRBJ1-5
TGTGCCAGCTCACCACGCACAGGGGACAATCAGCCCCAGCATTTT
CASSPRTGDNQPQHF